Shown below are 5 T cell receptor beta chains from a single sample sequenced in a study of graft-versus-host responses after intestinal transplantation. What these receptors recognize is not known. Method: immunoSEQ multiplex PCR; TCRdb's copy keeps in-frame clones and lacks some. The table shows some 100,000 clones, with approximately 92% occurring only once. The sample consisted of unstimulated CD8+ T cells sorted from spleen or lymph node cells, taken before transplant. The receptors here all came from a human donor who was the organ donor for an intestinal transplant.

The CDR3 loop reads CASSPRGGGNQPQHF. In DNA form, the CDR3 reads TGTGCCAGCAGTCCCCGGGGGGGCGGCAATCAGCCCCAGCATTTT. The V gene is TRBV27, the J gene TRBJ1-5; tentatively, D is TRBD1 (6 bases). This CDR3 region has 15 residues. Germline values: CDR1 MNHEY, CDR2 SMNVEV (reference sequence). V gave up 5 bases and J gave up 2 bases, with 13 bases separating them.

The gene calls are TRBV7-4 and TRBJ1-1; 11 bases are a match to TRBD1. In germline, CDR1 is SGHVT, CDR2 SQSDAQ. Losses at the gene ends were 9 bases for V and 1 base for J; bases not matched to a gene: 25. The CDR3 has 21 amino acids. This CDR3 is CASISEVPGAGTGGGNTEAFF. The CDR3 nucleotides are TGTGCCAGTATCTCTGAAGTCCCAGGGGCCGGGACAGGGGGGGGGAACACTGAAGCTTTCTTT.

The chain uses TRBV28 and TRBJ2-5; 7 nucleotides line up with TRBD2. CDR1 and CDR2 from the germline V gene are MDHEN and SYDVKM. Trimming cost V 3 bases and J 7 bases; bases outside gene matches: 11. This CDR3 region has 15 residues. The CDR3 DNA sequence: TGTGCCAGCAGTTTTCTGGCGGGAGCCCCTGGGACCCAGTACTTC. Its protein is CASSFLAGAPGTQYF.

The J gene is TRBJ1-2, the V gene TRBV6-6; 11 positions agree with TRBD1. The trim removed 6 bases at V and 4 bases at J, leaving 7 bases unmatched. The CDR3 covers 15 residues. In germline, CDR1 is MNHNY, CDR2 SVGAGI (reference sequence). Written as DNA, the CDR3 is TGTGCCAGCAGCCCCCTCGGACAGGGGGCCTATGGCTACACCTTC. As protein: CASSPLGQGAYGYTF.

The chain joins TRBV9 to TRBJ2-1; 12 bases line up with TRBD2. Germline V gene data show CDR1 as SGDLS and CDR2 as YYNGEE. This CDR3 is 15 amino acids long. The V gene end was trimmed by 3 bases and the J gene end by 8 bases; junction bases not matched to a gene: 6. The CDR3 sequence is CASSAPTSGSYEQFF. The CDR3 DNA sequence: TGTGCCAGCAGCGCCCCGACTAGCGGGAGCTATGAGCAGTTCTTC.